The rows below give T cell receptor beta chains drawn from one sample of a study of T cells in Graves' hyperthyroidism and ophthalmopathy. Each CDR3 protein gets one entry after TCRdb re-called the multiplex PCR reads with MiXCR. The data hold approximately 350,000 distinct CDR3 sequences, with about 16% observed a single time. The source material was blood. These receptors were collected from a woman aged 55-75 years with Graves' ophthalmopathy. Both conserved end residues are part of each CDR3. The D gene is left open where the match is weak. Clone sizes are given selectively: once, few, many, or a class where the clone is expanded.

>TRBV28|many|TRBJ2-4|.
CASSLSTGLPKVAKNIQYF
TGTGCCAGCAGTCTGTCTACAGGGCTCCCTAAGGTGGCCAAAAACATTCAGTACTTC
>TRBV28|many|TRBJ2-1|TRBD2
CASTLGPSGSNEQFF
TGTGCCAGCACTCTGGGGCCTAGCGGGTCCAATGAGCAGTTCTTC
>TRBV4-1|.|TRBJ2-1|.
CASSPYRDLYNEQFF
TGCGCCAGCAGCCCTTACAGGGACCTCTACAATGAGCAGTTCTTC
>TRBV29-1|.|TRBJ2-5|TRBD2
CSVDRDPGRDQETQYF
TGCAGCGTTGATCGGGACCCCGGGAGGGACCAAGAGACCCAGTACTTC
>TRBV14|few|TRBJ2-5|TRBD2
CASSPGLLRLAGESETQYF
TGTGCCAGCAGCCCGGGACTTCTAAGACTAGCGGGAGAGTCGGAGACCCAGTACTTC
>TRBV5-1|.|TRBJ2-2|TRBD1
CASSPTGDYTGELFF
TGCGCCAGCAGCCCGACAGGGGATTACACCGGGGAGCTGTTTTTT
>TRBV28|few|TRBJ1-5|.
CASSPILGAGQPQHF
TGTGCCAGCAGCCCAATATTGGGGGCTGGGCAGCCCCAGCATTTT
>TRBV15|few|TRBJ2-6|TRBD1
CATSIRTGFSGANVLTF
TGTGCCACCAGCATTCGGACAGGGTTCTCTGGGGCCAACGTCCTGACTTTC
>TRBV6-1|.|TRBJ2-1|TRBD2
CASSSLRGRAENEQFF
TGTGCCAGCAGTTCCCTTCGCGGGAGGGCCGAAAATGAGCAGTTCTTC
>TRBV10-3|few|TRBJ2-1|TRBD1
CATRPGQGALNNEQFF
TGTGCCACCCGACCGGGACAGGGGGCTTTAAACAATGAGCAGTTCTTC
>TRBV5-1|.|TRBJ1-5|TRBD1
CASSWGTVGNQPQHF
TGCGCCAGCAGCTGGGGGACAGTAGGCAATCAGCCCCAGCATTTT
>TRBV6-1|few|TRBJ2-3|TRBD1
CASSRDRTSTDTQYF
TGTGCCAGCAGTCGGGACAGAACTAGCACAGATACGCAGTATTTT
>TRBV7-2|.|TRBJ2-7|.
CASSLATRSEQYF
TGTGCCAGCAGCTTAGCAACTAGATCCGAGCAGTACTTC
>TRBV5-6|.|TRBJ1-5|.
CASSLGGMVNQPQHF
TGTGCCAGCAGCTTAGGGGGAATGGTCAATCAGCCCCAGCATTTT
>TRBV15|few|TRBJ1-2|.
CATSSDGNYGYTF
TGTGCCACCAGCAGCGACGGGAACTATGGCTACACCTTC
>TRBV20-1|many|TRBJ2-7|.
CSARRRDLVYEQYF
TGCAGTGCTAGACGCCGCGACCTAGTATACGAGCAGTACTTC
>TRBV5-1|many|TRBJ1-1|TRBD1
CASSSQGAGDTEAFF
TGCGCCAGCAGCTCACAGGGGGCTGGGGACACTGAAGCTTTCTTT
>TRBV20-1|many|TRBJ2-3|TRBD2
CSARVAGATDTQYF
TGCAGTGCTAGAGTAGCGGGAGCAACAGATACGCAGTATTTT
>TRBV28|many|TRBJ2-1|.
CASTNEQFF
TGTGCCAGCACCAATGAGCAGTTCTTC
>TRBV5-1|many|TRBJ2-3|.
CASSLQGRGDTQYF
TGCGCCAGCAGCTTACAGGGACGCGGAGATACGCAGTATTTT
>TRBV3-1|many|TRBJ1-1|.
CASSLRAMNTEAFF
TGTGCCAGCAGCCTGAGGGCTATGAACACTGAAGCTTTCTTT
>TRBV6-1|.|TRBJ1-3|.
CASSPSTGSGNTIYF
TGTGCCAGCAGCCCAAGCACAGGGTCTGGAAACACCATATATTTT
>TRBV3-1|many|TRBJ2-3|TRBD2
CASSQDIGTSGSDTQYF
TGTGCCAGCAGCCAAGATATAGGGACTAGCGGGTCTGATACGCAGTATTTT
>TRBV20-1|.|TRBJ2-7|TRBD2
CSAREPSGRLGSYEQYF
TGCAGTGCTAGAGAACCTAGCGGGAGGTTAGGTTCCTACGAGCAGTACTTC
>TRBV15|many|TRBJ2-3|.
CATSLPGPLTDTQYF
TGTGCCACCAGCTTACCGGGCCCCTTGACAGATACGCAGTATTTT
>TRBV6-2/TRBV6-3|many|TRBJ2-2|.
CASSYGRETGELFF
TGTGCCAGCAGCTACGGGAGAGAGACCGGGGAGCTGTTTTTT
>TRBV2|many|TRBJ1-2|.
CASRNGGGGYGYTF
TGTGCCAGCAGGAACGGAGGGGGGGGCTATGGCTACACCTTC
>TRBV19|few|TRBJ2-6|.
CASSITGANVLTF
TGTGCCAGTAGTATAACCGGGGCCAACGTCCTGACTTTC
>TRBV7-6|.|TRBJ2-5|TRBD2
CASSSRTSGRPQETQYF
TGTGCCAGCAGCTCCAGGACTAGCGGGAGGCCCCAAGAGACCCAGTACTTC
>TRBV11-2|many|TRBJ2-3|TRBD2
CASSLDLRGLARDTQYF
TGTGCCAGCAGCTTAGATCTGAGAGGACTAGCGAGGGATACGCAGTATTTT
>TRBV5-4|.|TRBJ2-1|TRBD2
CASSLGLAGLSYNEQFF
TGTGCCAGCAGCTTGGGGCTAGCGGGACTTTCCTACAATGAGCAGTTCTTC
>TRBV5-1|many|TRBJ2-7|TRBD2
CASSPLAGTYEQYF
TGCGCCAGCAGCCCGCTAGCGGGAACCTACGAGCAGTACTTC
>TRBV7-2|many|TRBJ2-3|TRBD2
CASSPSGNPDTQYF
TGTGCCAGCAGCCCAAGCGGGAACCCAGATACGCAGTATTTT
>TRBV20-1|many|TRBJ2-7|.
CSARVPLATYEQYF
TGCAGTGCTAGAGTCCCGCTAGCGACCTACGAGCAGTACTTC
>TRBV7-9|.|TRBJ1-6|TRBD1
CASSFPGTANSPLHF
TGTGCCAGCAGCTTCCCCGGGACAGCAAATTCACCCCTCCACTTT
>TRBV7-9|few|TRBJ1-1|.
CASGSYTEAFF
TGTGCCAGCGGGAGCTATACTGAAGCTTTCTTT
>TRBV2|many|TRBJ2-1|TRBD2
CASSEVDSGRGGSDEQFF
TGTGCCAGCAGTGAAGTTGATAGCGGGAGAGGGGGTTCGGATGAGCAGTTCTTC
>TRBV7-9|many|TRBJ1-4|.
CASSSSFGATNEKLFF
TGTGCCAGCAGCTCGTCTTTTGGGGCAACTAATGAAAAACTGTTTTTT
>TRBV11-2|few|TRBJ1-2|.
CASSLDALNYGYTF
TGTGCCAGCAGCTTAGACGCCCTAAACTATGGCTACACCTTC
>TRBV5-8|many|TRBJ1-5|.
CASTPDTTGQPQHF
TGTGCCAGCACCCCCGACACAACGGGCCAGCCCCAGCATTTT